The 23 T cell receptor beta chains given below trace back to one sample, sequenced in a study of regulatory T cells in long-lasting Graves disease (dated by TCRdb to the early 2020s). The sample's time point label, in plain terms: newly diagnosed GD, antithyroid drugs for less than 3 months. RNA was extracted from PBMCs in TRIzol for both TCR sequencing and RNA sequencing. The method was multiplex PCR. TCRdb shows the sequencer as Illumina HiSeq 4000. To build TCR beta libraries, CDR3 regions were amplified by Arm-PCR using iRepertoire HTBI primers. TCRdb reran the public reads through fastp at Q25 and MiXCR, keeping productive beta chains. When rows share a CDR3 protein, they turn into one entry using the most common DNA and genes. The sample table holds approximately 400,000 distinct CDR3 sequences, of which around 16% were seen once. The ten largest clonotypes hold around 7.6% of the sample. The same data also went into a second study, on T cells in Graves' hyperthyroidism and ophthalmopathy.

Sample: peripheral blood mononuclear cells (PBMCs), taken at new diagnosis, from a patient treated with antithyroid drugs. Every receptor here comes from a woman in her thirties or forties with Graves disease. Donor details come from another sample of the same person, matched by shared clones.

In this sample, this clonotype turned up a few times. The chain combines TRBV5-1 with TRBJ2-4; D remains ambiguous. CDR3 length: 15 amino acids. The V and J ends lost 2 bases and 6 bases respectively, with 15 bases between them. Germline CDR1 SGHRS, CDR2 YFSETQ. The DNA of the CDR3 is TGCGCCAGCAGCTTACTGCCCGGGCCGGGAAACATTCAGTACTTC. Residues: CASSLLPGPGNIQYF.

Worth noting for this clonotype: At one of its ends the junction is not consistent with the germline gene, which may arise from a read error. This chain links TRBV20-1 with TRBJ2-7; D is unclear. Germline CDR1 reads DFQATT; CDR2 reads SNEGSKA (reference sequence). The CDR3 is 12 amino acids. CDR3 DNA: TGCAGTGCTAGGGGAACGTCCTACGGGCAGTACTTC. It specifies CSARGTSYGQYF.

The table lists this clonotype with many counts. The chain carries TRBV28 and TRBJ2-7; 11 bases are a match to TRBD2. V was pared by 5 bases and J by 2 bases, with 5 bases of the junction left unmatched. This CDR3 comprises 15 residues. Per the germline V gene, CDR1 is MDHEN and CDR2 is SYDVKM. In nucleotides, the CDR3 is TGTGCCAGCAGTCTACTAGCGGGGGTAACCTACGAGCAGTACTTC. Its protein product is CASSLLAGVTYEQYF.

The sample holds many counts of this clonotype. Here the CDR3 reads CAISDKGIGNEQFF. The CDR3 bases are TGTGCCATCAGTGATAAGGGAATCGGGAATGAGCAGTTCTTC. The rearrangement joins TRBV10-3 to TRBJ2-1; D uncertain. V was shortened by 3 bases and J by 7 bases, with 13 bases between the two germline ends. This CDR3 spans 14 amino acids. Germline values: CDR1 ENHRY, CDR2 SYGVKD.

There are many counts of this clonotype. This sequence joins TRBV11-3 and TRBJ2-1; D may be TRBD2 (6 bases). V was pared by 3 bases and J by 7 bases, with 7 bases between. The CDR3 length is 12 residues. Germline assignment: CDR1 SGHNT and CDR2 YENEEA. The CDR3 reads CASSLAGNEQFF. CDR3 nucleotides: TGTGCCAGCAGCTTGGCGGGGAATGAGCAGTTCTTC.

There are many counts of this clonotype. CDR3 coding DNA: TGCAGTGCCTCGAGGACTAGCGGAGAGACCCAGTACTTC. It yields the protein CSASRTSGETQYF. The chain links TRBV20-1 to TRBJ2-5; 10 bases are a match to TRBD2. With 6 bases clipped from V and 4 bases from J, the junction kept 5 bases outside the gene matches. Germline assignment: CDR1 DFQATT and CDR2 SNEGSKA (reference sequence). This CDR3 comprises 13 residues.

The chain uses TRBV6-2 or TRBV6-3 and TRBJ1-5; no clear D. Between the trimmed V and J ends, which lost 2 bases and 9 bases, there was a span of 14 bases. CDR3 length: 14 amino acids. CDR1 is MNHEY, CDR2 SVGEGT, per germline. CDR3 amino acids: CASSYDGPPPPQHF. The CDR3 DNA reads TGTGCCAGCAGTTACGACGGTCCACCTCCGCCCCAGCATTTT.

There are a few counts of this clonotype. The chain links TRBV27 to TRBJ2-1; 12 bases are shared with TRBD2. The CDR3 covers 18 residues. The junction had 15 bases not matched to a gene; V was cut back by 4 bases and J by 8 bases. The V gene's germline CDR1 is MNHEY and CDR2 SMNVEV (reference sequence). The CDR3 reads CASSSPLLAGGSGDEQFF. The CDR3 nucleotides read TGTGCCAGCAGTTCCCCCTTACTAGCGGGAGGTTCCGGTGATGAGCAGTTCTTC.

This clonotype was observed at least ten times. This may be a read error, as it is one base from a much larger clone. The conserved closing phenylalanine or tryptophan is absent in this CDR3, likely reflecting a read error. J is TRBJ2-7 and V is TRBV2, with 10 bases aligning to TRBD2. This CDR3 has 16 residues. In germline, CDR1 is SNHLY, CDR2 FYNNEI. V lost 7 bases to trimming and J lost 0 bases; unmatched junction nucleotides: 9. The CDR3 DNA sequence: TGTGCCAGCACCCAAAGACTAGCGGGTTCCTCCTACGAGCAGTACCTC. Amino acid sequence: CASTQRLAGSSYEQYL.

The chain combines TRBV5-4 with TRBJ2-5, with D tentatively TRBD1 or TRBD2 (5 bases each). The germline CDR1 and CDR2 sequences are SGHNT and YYREEE (reference sequence). This CDR3 contains 15 residues. The V end lost 4 bases, the J end lost 1 base, and 14 bases lay between the germline ends. The chain's CDR3 is CASSPGRVSQETQYF. As DNA, the CDR3 is TGTGCCAGCAGCCCGGGGCGGGTCTCCCAAGAGACCCAGTACTTC.

This clonotype was observed at least ten times. This chain links TRBV12-3 or TRBV12-4 with TRBJ1-5; D is undetermined. This CDR3 spans 15 amino acids. The germline V and J ends were trimmed by 1 base and 5 bases, with 12 bases remaining between them. The CDR3 loop reads CASSLEGLIHQPQHF. The CDR3 DNA sequence: TGTGCCAGCAGTTTAGAAGGGCTCATCCATCAGCCCCAGCATTTT.

This clonotype was seen more than once but under ten times. The chain links TRBV30 to TRBJ1-6, with D possibly matching TRBD1 (5 bases). V was cut by 0 bases and J by 2 bases, with 11 bases left in between. This CDR3 is built from 16 residues. Germline V CDR1 and CDR2: GTSNPN, SVGIG (reference sequence). The CDR3 region has the DNA TGTGCCTGGAGTGTAGCAGGGTACGCCTATAATTCACCCCTCCACTTT. Residues: CAWSVAGYAYNSPLHF.

In regard to this clonotype: One junction end disagrees with the germline gene, perhaps due to a read error. This sequence joins TRBV7-9 and TRBJ2-2; TRBD2 aligns across 10 bases. CDR3 length: 15 residues. Germline CDR1 reads SEHNR; CDR2 reads FQNEAQ (reference sequence). DNA for the CDR3: TGTGCCAGCAGCGTAGCGGGAGGCGGCACCGGGGAGCTGTTTTTT. This translates into CASSVAGGGTGELFF.

This clonotype has at least ten counts. DNA of the CDR3: TGTGCCACCAGCGGGGGAGGGACAGGGGGTTCCTACGAGCAGTACTTC. This translates into CATSGGGTGGSYEQYF. The chain has TRBV15 and TRBJ2-7, with 11 bases identical to TRBD1. This CDR3 region has 16 residues. Germline V gene sequence: CDR1 LNHNV, CDR2 YYDKDF (reference sequence). V shed 5 bases and J 1 base; nucleotides not matched to a gene: 7. Variable domain in full (rest from reference TRBV15 and TRBJ2-7): DAMVIQNPRYQVTQFGKPVTLSCSQTLNHNVMYWYQQKSSQAPKLLFHYYDKDFNNEADTPDNFQSRRPNTSFCFLDIRSPGLGDTAMYLCATSGGGTGGSYEQYFGPGTRLTVT.

This clonotype was counted between two and nine times. One end of the junction varies from germline; a read error may be responsible. The chain couples TRBV11-2 to TRBJ2-1, with D possibly matching TRBD1 (6 bases). Germline V lookup: CDR1 SGHAT, CDR2 FQNNGV. The CDR3 spans 13 residues. This chain's CDR3 is CASSLDSYNKQFF. In DNA, the CDR3 is TGTGCCAGCAGCCTGGACAGCTACAATAAGCAGTTCTTC.

This clonotype was found a few times. V is TRBV5-4 and J is TRBJ2-1, with TRBD1 identical over 9 bases. Losses at the gene ends were 5 bases for V and 6 bases for J; bases not matched to a gene: 6. CDR3 length equals 14 residues. Germline V CDR1 and CDR2: SGHNT, YYREEE (reference sequence). Here the CDR3 reads CASSRDRVINEQFF. In nucleotides, the CDR3 is TGTGCCAGCAGTCGGGACAGGGTTATCAATGAGCAGTTCTTC.

This chain connects TRBV30 to TRBJ1-1; the D is unclear. Germline V CDR1 and CDR2: GTSNPN, SVGIG (reference sequence). Trimming took off 1 base at V and 3 bases at J, with 9 bases between the two ends. This CDR3 has 13 residues. CDR3 residues: CAWSGLEDTEAFF. For the CDR3, the DNA is TGTGCCTGGAGTGGGCTGGAAGACACTGAAGCTTTCTTT.

The chain combines TRBV6-5 with TRBJ2-7, with D perhaps TRBD1 (5 bases). CDR1 and CDR2 (germline): MNHEY, SVGAGI. Trimming removed 0 bases from V and 3 bases from J, with 12 bases in between. There are 15 residues in the CDR3. The CDR3 here is CASSYSVLGVYEQYF. The CDR3 DNA follows: TGTGCCAGCAGTTACTCGGTGCTAGGGGTCTACGAGCAGTACTTC.

This clonotype was detected many times. The V gene is TRBV2, the J gene TRBJ2-5, with 8 bases identical to TRBD1. V was pared by 3 bases and J by 4 bases, with 10 bases of the junction left unmatched. The CDR3 runs to 16 residues. CDR1 and CDR2 from the germline V gene are SNHLY and FYNNEI. The CDR3 loop reads CASSEAGGISGETQYF. As DNA, the CDR3 is TGTGCCAGCAGTGAGGCAGGGGGCATTTCAGGAGAGACCCAGTACTTC.

This clonotype was detected many times. CDR3 residues: CASSSGTGARSNQPQHF. DNA of the CDR3: TGTGCCAGCAGCTCTGGGACAGGGGCCCGTAGCAATCAGCCCCAGCATTTT. The J gene is TRBJ1-5, the V gene TRBV7-8; 10 nucleotides match TRBD1. Unmatched junction bases numbered 6, after V lost 4 bases and J lost 0 bases. This CDR3 comprises 17 residues. Germline assignment: CDR1 SGHVS and CDR2 FQNEAQ.

This clonotype turned up a few times. The chain couples TRBV20-1 to TRBJ2-7, with 10 positions matching TRBD1. After removal of 5 bases from V and 4 bases from J, the junction contained 8 bases not matched to a gene. The germline CDR1 and CDR2 sequences are DFQATT and SNEGSKA (reference sequence). The CDR3 runs to 14 residues. The CDR3 reads CSAPGQGGGYEQYF. In DNA, the CDR3 is TGCAGTGCTCCAGGACAGGGGGGGGGTTACGAGCAGTACTTC.

This clonotype has a count of ten or more. CDR3 residues: CASSPGRENNEQFF. CDR3 nucleotide sequence: TGTGCCAGCAGCCCGGGGCGGGAGAACAATGAGCAGTTCTTC. The V gene is TRBV11-2, the J gene TRBJ2-1; 7 bases align to TRBD2. V dropped 5 bases and J dropped 5; count of bases not matched to a gene: 6. Germline CDR1 and CDR2: SGHAT and FQNNGV. There are 14 residues in the CDR3.

This clonotype came up many times. The chain carries TRBV3-1 and TRBJ1-1; D is uncertain. There are 12 residues in the CDR3. V shed 8 bases and J shed 1 base, with 8 bases lying between them. Per the germline V gene, CDR1 is LGHDT and CDR2 is YNNKEL (reference sequence). The CDR3 reads CASVAKNTEAFF. The DNA of the CDR3 is TGTGCCAGCGTGGCAAAGAACACTGAAGCTTTCTTT.